The 10 T cell receptor beta chains below were found in one sample sequenced in a study of cytomegalovirus exposure and HLA in healthy donors. This PCR relied on a set of 60 Vbeta primers and 13 Jbeta primers. Sequencing was performed with immunoSEQ multiplex PCR; in TCRdb, only in-frame clones are kept and a portion is missing. The sample lists 150,000 to 200,000 clones; roughly 82% were seen once. Sequencing input: PBMCs. These TCRs come from a man between 35 and 55 years old in good health and CMV-seronegative.

The chain couples TRBV5-1 to TRBJ1-5; D perhaps matches TRBD1 (5 bases). The CDR3 is 14 residues long. Trimming shortened V by 4 bases and J by 5 bases, and 13 bases separated the two germline ends. From germline, CDR1 is SGHRS and CDR2 YFSETQ. CDR3 residues: CASSPGTGDQPQHF. For the CDR3, the DNA is TGCGCCAGCAGCCCGGGGACGGGGGATCAGCCCCAGCATTTT.

This clone showed up just a few times. This chain connects TRBV5-1 to TRBJ2-1; no definite D call. V lost 4 bases and J lost 8, with 10 bases in between. The CDR3 consists of 12 residues. CDR1 and CDR2 (germline): SGHRS, YFSETQ. This chain's CDR3 is CASSLSGDEQFF. The CDR3 DNA reads TGCGCCAGCAGCCTTTCAGGCGATGAGCAGTTCTTC.

The chain has TRBV5-1 and TRBJ1-1; 7 nucleotides agree with TRBD1. This CDR3 comprises 13 residues. Per the germline V gene, CDR1 is SGHRS and CDR2 is YFSETQ. V gave up 3 bases and J gave up 11 bases; unmatched junction bases: 10. The CDR3 loop is CASSSTPGQVAFF. DNA of the CDR3: TGCGCCAGCAGCTCCACCCCCGGACAGGTGGCTTTCTTT.

The genes are TRBV5-1 and TRBJ2-7; TRBD1 matches at 9 bases. V was pared by 2 bases and J by 7 bases, with 7 bases of the junction left unmatched. The CDR3 length is 14 residues. CDR1 is SGHRS and CDR2 is YFSETQ in the germline V gene. CDR3 sequence: CASSFTGGYGEQYF. The CDR3 DNA sequence: TGCGCCAGCAGCTTTACAGGGGGCTATGGGGAGCAGTACTTC.

V is TRBV6-5 and J is TRBJ2-1; 9 bases align to TRBD1. CDR1 MNHEY and CDR2 SVGAGI come from the germline V gene. The J segment lost 6 bases and the V segment lost 2 bases, leaving 8 bases of the junction unmatched. This CDR3 contains 16 residues. CDR3 sequence: CASSYGYRGLSNEQFF. In nucleotides, the CDR3 is TGTGCCAGCAGTTACGGATACAGGGGGCTGAGCAATGAGCAGTTCTTC.

In its sample, this clone was seen once. This chain connects TRBV9 to TRBJ1-3; D is possibly TRBD1 (6 bases). V was trimmed by 0 bases and J by 3 bases, leaving 10 bases between them. Looked up from germline, CDR1 is SGDLS and CDR2 is YYNGEE. The CDR3 length is 15 residues. CDR3 in amino acids: CASSVESGDGNTIYF. The CDR3 bases are TGTGCCAGCAGCGTAGAGTCAGGGGATGGAAACACCATATATTTT.

The chain employs TRBV28 and TRBJ1-2; TRBD1 is a possible D gene (6 bases). This CDR3 region has 14 residues. V was trimmed by 5 bases and J by 6 bases, leaving 16 bases between them. Germline V gene sequence: CDR1 MDHEN, CDR2 SYDVKM. The CDR3 coding sequence is TGTGCCAGCAGTCCCTACGGGACACTTCATGGCTACACCTTC. Translated: CASSPYGTLHGYTF.

The chain has TRBV29-1 and TRBJ2-3, with 8 bases aligning to TRBD2. CDR1 SQVTM and CDR2 ANQGSEA come from the germline V gene. This CDR3 is built from 11 residues. The V gene end was trimmed by 5 bases and the J gene end by 10 bases; junction bases not matched to a gene: 5. The CDR3 DNA sequence: TGCAGCGTTCAAAGCGGGAGTCCGCAGTATTTT. Protein product: CSVQSGSPQYF.

The chain couples TRBV5-4 to TRBJ2-5; D possibly corresponds to TRBD2 (5 bases). Germline loops: CDR1 SGHNT, CDR2 YYREEE (reference sequence). Between the trimmed V and J ends, which lost 4 bases and 5 bases, there was a span of 12 bases. CDR3 length equals 13 residues. DNA for the CDR3: TGTGCCAGCAGCGTATGGACGGGGGAGACCCAGTACTTC. Translation: CASSVWTGETQYF.

This chain uses TRBV18 with TRBJ1-2; the match to TRBD1 covers 7 bases. V lost 3 bases to trimming and J lost 2 bases; unmatched junction nucleotides: 6. The germline CDR1 and CDR2 sequences are KGHSH and LQKENI. The CDR3 has 15 residues. CDR3: CASSPRDRRNYGYTF. DNA of the CDR3: TGTGCCAGCTCACCCCGGGACAGAAGAAACTATGGCTACACCTTC.